The 3 T cell receptor beta chains presented below share a single source sample, sequenced in a study of cytomegalovirus exposure and HLA in healthy donors. TCRdb's copy holds only in-frame clones and misses some; the assay was immunoSEQ multiplex PCR. This table holds some 170,000 clones, around 82% found once. Sequencing used PBMCs. The receptors shown here come from a man aged 30 to 39 in good health and CMV-seropositive.

This clone has just a few counts. The rearrangement links TRBV27 to TRBJ1-5; TRBD1 matches 7 bases. V shed 3 bases, J shed 2 bases, and the junction held 4 bases outside the gene matches. Germline loops: CDR1 MNHEY, CDR2 SMNVEV (reference sequence). The CDR3 covers 15 residues. This chain's CDR3 is CASSLTGRGNQPQHF. As DNA, the CDR3 is TGTGCCAGCAGTTTGACAGGGAGAGGCAATCAGCCCCAGCATTTT.

This chain connects TRBV5-8 to TRBJ2-1; 11 nucleotides match TRBD1. J was trimmed by 1 base and V by 4 bases; bases with no gene match: 4. The V gene's germline CDR1 is SGHTS and CDR2 YDEGEE. The CDR3 extends over 16 amino acids. For the CDR3, the DNA is TGTGCCAGCAGCCCAGGGACAGGGGGGTCCTACAATGAGCAGTTCTTC. This sequence encodes CASSPGTGGSYNEQFF.

The chain joins TRBV7-2 to TRBJ2-1; tentatively, D is TRBD1 (5 bases). V was clipped by 5 bases and J by 4 bases, with 15 bases between them. The CDR3 consists of 15 residues. Looked up from germline, CDR1 is SGHTA and CDR2 is FQGNSA. In DNA form, the CDR3 reads TGTGCCAGCAGCCTGGGGCCGGGCGTTTACAATGAGCAGTTCTTC. Its translation is CASSLGPGVYNEQFF.